This TCR beta chain was recorded in a study of Graves' ophthalmopathy and Graves' hyperthyroidism. TCR beta CDR3 amplification used RNA transcripts. Second-round multiplex PCR followed a first-round RT-PCR using HTBI primers. MiXCR, applied by TCRdb to the multiplex PCR reads, yields one record per CDR3 protein. Here the sample spans 600,000 to 700,000 distinct CDR3 sequences, over 40% being singletons. CDR1 and CDR2 from the germline V gene are LNHDA and SQIVND (reference sequence). This CDR3 spans 17 amino acids. Germline trimming cut 5 bases from V and 2 bases from J; bases unmatched to any gene: 14.

This TCR was recovered from an adult man with Graves' ophthalmopathy. Material for sequencing was peripheral blood. The rearrangement joins TRBV19 to TRBJ2-5, with 7 bases lining up with TRBD2. The CDR3 DNA is TGTGCCAGTAGTGCAAGCGGGACCGGAGTTCTACAAGAGACCCAGTACTTC. The encoded protein is CASSASGTGVLQETQYF.